This TCR beta chain was recovered during a study of shared clonotypes between healthy human individuals. Turning to the study itself: For every donor, three CD4 naive, three CD4 memory, two CD8 naive and one CD8 memory plates were used.

The CDR3 spans 17 residues. Adult Caucasians living in Nashville, Tennessee made up all of the donors. Into CD45RA+ naive and CD45RA-negative memory subsets, the CD4+ cells were split. In the source study's methods: ImmunoSEQ output held junction-only sequences without quality scores, so filtering differed. Profiled with immunoSEQ multiplex PCR; TCRdb holds only in-frame clones, not every one. V, J and clone size were drawn from that table, and D and trimming were deduced from the DNA. Among about 2.4 million clones listed, around nine tenths were seen once. Sequenced sample: naive CD4+ T cells sorted from blood. Subset reported: CD45RA+ positively selected. The chain is built from TRBV12-2 and TRBJ2-7. TRBV12-2 is tagged as a pseudogene. The sequence came from a man between 18 and 29 years old in good health. The chain's CDR3 is CASRLDRFGRNIYEQYF. The CDR3 DNA is TGTGCAAGTCGCTTAGATCGTTTCGGTAGGAACATCTACGAGCAGTACTTC.